A single sample is the source of the 26 T cell receptor beta chains below, sequenced in a study of blood T cell repertoires in COVID-19. Assay used: immunoSEQ multiplex PCR; TCRdb lists only in-frame clones, some missing. The top ten hold about 2.3% of the sample, which has around 120,000 clones, around 81% seen once. Sample: peripheral blood. These receptors were collected from a man between 65 and 85 years old with acute or convalescent COVID-19.

The CDR3 reads CASVRQDGTGELFF. In nucleotides, the CDR3 is TGTGCTAGTGTTCGGCAGGATGGGACCGGGGAGCTGTTTTTT. The chain couples TRBV12-5 to TRBJ2-2; no reliable D call. The V gene lost 7 bases and the J gene lost 5 bases, with 14 bases spanning the gap. In germline, CDR1 is LGHNT, CDR2 FRNRAP. CDR3 length: 14 amino acids.

This rearrangement joins TRBV2 to TRBJ1-4, with D perhaps TRBD1 (6 bases). This CDR3 is 14 amino acids long. Germline loops: CDR1 SNHLY, CDR2 FYNNEI. Trimming removed 7 bases from V and 10 bases from J, with 19 bases in between. The CDR3 region is CASIWDTPDGKLFF. DNA of the CDR3: TGTGCCAGCATATGGGACACCCCGGACGGAAAACTGTTTTTT. Full variable domain (missing parts from reference TRBV2 and TRBJ1-4): EPEVTQTPSHQVTQMGQEVILRCVPISNHLYFYWYRQILGQKVEFLVSFYNNEISEKSEIFDDQFSVERPDGSNFTLKIRSTKLEDSAMYFCASIWDTPDGKLFFGSGTQLSVL.

This rearrangement joins TRBV24-1 to TRBJ2-5, with D possibly being TRBD1 (6 bases). The CDR3 is 16 residues long. V lost 3 bases and J lost 4, with 17 bases in between. Looked up from germline, CDR1 is KGHDR and CDR2 is SFDVKD. This CDR3 is CATSDLSEQGRETQYF. In DNA, the CDR3 is TGTGCCACCAGTGATCTATCCGAGCAGGGGCGAGAGACCCAGTACTTC.

The gene calls are TRBV18 and TRBJ2-1, with TRBD2 as a possible D gene (6 bases). Trimming pared 3 bases from V and 7 bases from J, leaving 10 bases between. The CDR3 spans 13 residues. Germline values: CDR1 KGHSH, CDR2 LQKENI. The CDR3 loop is CASSPRDWNEQFF. In nucleotides, the CDR3 is TGTGCCAGCTCACCCCGGGACTGGAATGAGCAGTTCTTC.

The rearrangement uses TRBV19 and TRBJ1-6; 7 positions match TRBD1. The CDR3 length is 14 residues. V was clipped by 6 bases and J by 5 bases; unmatched bases: 4. Germline V gene data show CDR1 as LNHDA and CDR2 as SQIVND (reference sequence). Written as DNA, the CDR3 is TGTGCCAGTAGGGCACAGGGGCATAATTCACCCCTCCACTTT. Translating it yields CASRAQGHNSPLHF.

Notes on this clone: Other DNA sequences from this sample encode an identical CDR3 as well. The chain combines TRBV30 with TRBJ1-2, with TRBD1 matching 7 bases. CDR1 is GTSNPN and CDR2 is SVGIG in the germline V gene (reference sequence). Trimming cost V 0 bases and J 8 bases; bases outside gene matches: 9. CDR3 length equals 14 residues. Here the CDR3 reads CAWSVTLGQYGYTF. CDR3 nucleotides: TGTGCCTGGAGTGTAACCTTGGGACAGTACGGCTACACCTTC.

The chain combines TRBV7-2 with TRBJ1-1; 7 bases are shared with TRBD1. CDR1 SGHTA and CDR2 FQGNSA come from the germline V gene. The CDR3 runs to 14 residues. J lost 2 bases, V lost 3 bases, and 3 bases had no gene match. The chain's CDR3 is CASSFGQVNTEAFF. CDR3 nucleotide sequence: TGTGCCAGCAGCTTTGGACAGGTCAACACTGAAGCTTTCTTT.

This clone appeared a few times. V and J are TRBV9 and TRBJ2-1; 10 bases are shared with TRBD1. Germline V gives CDR1 SGDLS, CDR2 YYNGEE. There are 15 residues in the CDR3. V lost 4 bases and J lost 3; bases outside the gene matches: 4. The CDR3 loop is CASSIGTGVYNEQFF. In DNA, the CDR3 is TGTGCCAGCAGCATCGGGACAGGGGTCTACAATGAGCAGTTCTTC.

The gene calls are TRBV9 and TRBJ1-1; a weak D match, TRBD1 (5 bases). CDR3 length equals 15 residues. Germline assignment: CDR1 SGDLS and CDR2 YYNGEE. With 1 base removed from V and 6 bases from J, the gap between germline ends came to 16 bases. CDR3 bases: TGTGCCAGCAGCGTATCGGCGGTGGAGGGGTCTGAAGCTTTCTTT. Translating it yields CASSVSAVEGSEAFF.

Of note for this clone: This sample also contains other DNA sequences that code for the same CDR3. V is TRBV7-3 and J is TRBJ2-3; 9 nucleotides align to TRBD2. Germline-derived CDR1 and CDR2 are SGHTA and FQGTGA. This CDR3 has 15 amino acids. V lost 5 bases to trimming and J lost 1 base; unmatched junction nucleotides: 4. The CDR3 DNA reads as TGTGCCAGCAGCCGCGCGGGGGGGGGCACAGATACGCAGTATTTT. Its protein product is CASSRAGGGTDTQYF.

This clone was seen more than once but under ten times. The V and J genes are TRBV19 and TRBJ2-1; D is perhaps TRBD1 (6 bases). CDR3 size: 14 residues. V was pared by 1 base and J by 2 bases, with 6 bases between. CDR1 is LNHDA and CDR2 is SQIVND in the germline V gene (reference sequence). The CDR3 DNA reads TGTGCCAGTAGTATAGGGACAGCCTACAATGAGCAGTTCTTC. This sequence encodes CASSIGTAYNEQFF.

Only one count was recorded for this clone. J is TRBJ1-2 and V is TRBV7-2; D may be TRBD1 (6 bases). The CDR3 length is 12 residues. Germline V gene lookup returns CDR1 SGHTA and CDR2 FQGNSA. Trimming pared 5 bases from V and 5 bases from J, leaving 9 bases between. CDR3 DNA: TGTGCCAGCAGCCAGACAGGTTATGGCTACACCTTC. Protein sequence: CASSQTGYGYTF.

The CDR3 protein is CAITSPGQGAIYGYTF. The CDR3 nucleotides are TGTGCCATCACATCACCGGGACAGGGGGCAATCTATGGCTACACCTTC. This sequence joins TRBV10-3 and TRBJ1-2; 12 bases are shared with TRBD1. The CDR3 covers 16 residues. Germline-derived CDR1 and CDR2 are ENHRY and SYGVKD. Trimming cost V 7 bases and J 4 bases; bases outside gene matches: 10.

The genes are TRBV7-2 and TRBJ2-2; D possibly corresponds to TRBD1 (5 bases). In germline, CDR1 is SGHTA, CDR2 FQGNSA. The CDR3 contains 15 residues. Deletions cut 2 bases from V and 4 bases from J, with 11 bases between. CDR3: CASSLLGHGTGELFF. Here the CDR3 DNA reads TGTGCCAGCAGCTTACTAGGACACGGCACCGGGGAGCTGTTTTTT.

The chain couples TRBV5-4 to TRBJ1-5; 10 bases match TRBD1. In germline, CDR1 is SGHNT, CDR2 YYREEE (reference sequence). The CDR3 runs to 17 residues. Trimming took 4 bases from V and 2 from J; bases not matched to a gene: 9. The CDR3 region is CASSKGQGNGGNQPQHF. The CDR3 coding sequence is TGTGCCAGCAGCAAGGGACAGGGGAACGGGGGCAATCAGCCCCAGCATTTT.

The rearrangement joins TRBV27 to TRBJ2-1, with 10 bases aligning to TRBD2. CDR3 length: 15 residues. CDR1 is MNHEY and CDR2 is SMNVEV in the germline V gene (reference sequence). The V segment lost 4 bases and the J segment 4 bases; nucleotides outside the gene matches: 4. In nucleotides, the CDR3 is TGTGCCAGCAGTTACCTAGCGGGGGCTTACAATGAGCAGTTCTTC. As protein: CASSYLAGAYNEQFF.

This chain connects TRBV3-1 (or the pseudogene TRBV3-2) to TRBJ1-1; 10 bases align to TRBD1. V was clipped by 4 bases and J by 3 bases; unmatched bases: 2. CDR1 is LGHDT, CDR2 YNNKEL, per germline (reference sequence). The CDR3 is 14 residues long. CDR3 amino acids: CASSRGQGDTEAFF. CDR3 bases: TGTGCCAGCAGCCGCGGACAGGGGGACACTGAAGCTTTCTTT.

The J gene is TRBJ2-1, the V gene TRBV19; tentatively, D is TRBD2 (6 bases). CDR3 length: 19 amino acids. The germline gives CDR1 LNHDA, CDR2 SQIVND (reference sequence). V lost 3 bases and J 7 bases, leaving 28 bases between the germline ends. CDR3 loop: CASSISGTAYRGKGNEQFF. As DNA, the CDR3 is TGTGCCAGTAGTATCTCCGGGACGGCCTATCGGGGGAAGGGGAATGAGCAGTTCTTC.

This clone was counted a few times. The chain carries TRBV7-2 and TRBJ2-5; possibly TRBD2 for D (6 bases). The CDR3 covers 16 residues. V was trimmed by 5 bases and J by 2 bases, leaving 18 bases between them. Germline CDR1 and CDR2: SGHTA and FQGNSA. The CDR3 loop is CASSKGRGTAQETQYF. DNA for the CDR3: TGTGCCAGCAGCAAAGGGAGAGGGACTGCACAAGAGACCCAGTACTTC.

There are a few counts of this clone. This chain joins TRBV24-1 and TRBJ1-4, with TRBD1 matching over 7 bases. The germline gives CDR1 KGHDR, CDR2 SFDVKD. The CDR3 runs to 16 residues. Trimming took 3 bases from V and 6 from J; bases not matched to a gene: 9. The CDR3 protein is CATSDARDSGDEKLFF. The CDR3 DNA sequence: TGTGCCACCAGTGATGCCCGGGACAGCGGCGATGAAAAACTGTTTTTT.

The rearrangement links TRBV19 to TRBJ1-1; D ambiguous. Germline V gives CDR1 LNHDA, CDR2 SQIVND (reference sequence). Trimming cost V 3 bases and J 3 bases, with 11 bases left between them. The CDR3 length is 14 residues. CDR3 region: CASSIGRGYTEAFF. The DNA of the CDR3 is TGTGCCAGTAGTATCGGGAGAGGCTACACTGAAGCTTTCTTT.

As for this clone: In the same sample, other DNA sequences code for this CDR3. The V call is TRBV6-5, the J call TRBJ1-1, with D maybe TRBD1 (6 bases). CDR3 length equals 12 residues. Germline V CDR1 and CDR2: MNHEY, SVGAGI. This CDR3 is CASGDRYTEAFF. For the CDR3, the DNA is TGTGCGTCAGGGGATCGTTACACTGAAGCTTTCTTT.

This rearrangement joins TRBV18 to TRBJ2-7; TRBD2 agrees at 10 bases. Per germline, CDR1 KGHSH and CDR2 LQKENI. The CDR3 sequence is 16 residues long. The V gene end was trimmed by 3 bases and the J gene end by 1 base; junction bases not matched to a gene: 6. The CDR3 sequence: CASSPASGGASYEQYF. The CDR3 DNA is TGTGCCAGCTCACCGGCTAGCGGGGGAGCATCCTACGAGCAGTACTTC.

V is TRBV6-4 and J is TRBJ1-6; TRBD1 aligns across 9 bases. The CDR3 contains 15 residues. V trimming: 2 bases; J trimming: 8 bases; junction bases outside the gene matches: 4. The V gene's germline CDR1 is MRHNA and CDR2 SNTAGT. This chain's CDR3 is CASSDATGGHSPLHF. The CDR3 region has the DNA TGTGCCAGCAGTGACGCGACAGGGGGACATTCACCCCTCCACTTT.

The chain carries TRBV6-2 or TRBV6-3 and TRBJ1-5; D is possibly TRBD1 (5 bases). CDR1 and CDR2 (germline): MNHEY, SVGEGT. CDR3 length equals 18 residues. The V and J ends lost 5 bases and 0 bases respectively, with 20 bases between them. CDR3 amino acids: CASSTQGSGVYSNQPQHF. The CDR3, as DNA: TGTGCCAGCAGTACCCAGGGTAGTGGGGTTTATAGCAATCAGCCCCAGCATTTT.

The chain has TRBV2 and TRBJ1-5; 7 positions agree with TRBD1. CDR3 length: 13 residues. The trim removed 11 bases at V and 1 base at J, leaving 5 bases unmatched. Germline V lookup: CDR1 SNHLY, CDR2 FYNNEI. The CDR3 nucleotides are TGTGCCCTGGGGACAGTAAGCAATCAGCCCCAGCATTTT. Translation: CALGTVSNQPQHF.